Listed below are T cell receptor beta chains from one sample, sequenced in a study of cytomegalovirus exposure and HLA in healthy donors. Sequenced by immunoSEQ multiplex PCR; TCRdb stores in-frame clones only, minus some. The sample lists about 140,000 clones, 80% occurring once. The source material was PBMCs. These receptors were collected from a woman between 40 and 50 years old in good health and CMV-seronegative. Each CDR3 is given without its conserved first and last residue. The D gene is left open where the match is weak.

D gene,V gene,CDR3 protein
.,TRBV28,AGRGGLGETQY
.,TRBV7-9,ASSPQSGLGMNTEAF
TRBD1,TRBV28,ASSSPTGTGYSYGYT
.,TRBV28,ASSRQRTEAF
.,TRBV7-9,SSSLQERPNYGYT
TRBD1,TRBV19,ASSGRQGEIETQY
TRBD1,TRBV4-3,ASSQGHHRGGFYNEQF
.,TRBV7-9,ASSPAEGSKAF
.,TRBV28,ASIGGGGRLYEQY
.,TRBV7-9,ASSFTQGKFGNTIY
TRBD2,TRBV14,ASSPGTSGRMATQY
.,TRBV2,ASSERRQNTEAF